One sample yielded the 5 T cell receptor beta chains listed below, sequenced in a study of CD8+CD57+ T cells in acquired aplastic anemia. TCR beta VDJ combinations and CDR3 sequences were profiled from genomic DNA. From the reads, TCRdb called clonotypes with MiXCR, one entry per CDR3 protein. The sample carries 150,000 or so distinct CDR3 sequences, about 54% recorded once. Previously, flow cytometry had revealed CD8+CD57+ cell expansion in the patients chosen for sequencing. The sequencing sample was made of sorted CD4+, CD8+, or CD8+CD57+ T cells (not recorded which) from PBMCs. The receptors were gathered from a human donor with aplastic anemia.

On this clonotype itself: At one end the junction does not follow the germline gene, possibly because of a read error. The chain is built from TRBV7-7 and TRBJ1-1, with no clear D. The germline gives CDR1 SSHAT, CDR2 FNYEAQ (reference sequence). The CDR3 runs 13 residues. The CDR3 DNA sequence: TGTGCTAGCAGCTTAAGTCCGAGCACTGAAGCTTTCTTT. This translates into CASSLSPSTEAFF.

This clonotype appeared many times. The V call is TRBV7-2, the J call TRBJ2-7; D might be TRBD1 (6 bases). Germline loops: CDR1 SGHTA, CDR2 FQGNSA. The CDR3 covers 14 residues. The V gene lost 1 base and the J gene lost 3 bases, with 10 bases spanning the gap. The CDR3 protein is CASSLGGTHYEQYF. The CDR3 region has the DNA TGTGCCAGCAGCTTAGGAGGGACACACTACGAGCAGTACTTC.

This chain uses TRBV27 with TRBJ1-6; a weak D match, TRBD1 (5 bases). V was clipped by 5 bases and J by 5 bases, with 13 bases between them. The CDR3 contains 15 residues. CDR1 is MNHEY, CDR2 SMNVEV, per germline (reference sequence). CDR3 amino acids: CASSPPGLNNSPLHF. The CDR3 DNA reads TGTGCCAGCAGTCCACCGGGACTCAATAATTCACCCCTCCACTTT.

The rearrangement joins TRBV20-1 to TRBJ2-3; D is undetermined. The length of the CDR3 is 11 residues. Germline CDR1 and CDR2: DFQATT and SNEGSKA (reference sequence). V was pared by 1 base and J by 2 bases, with 1 base between. CDR3: CSARVTDTQYF. DNA for the CDR3: TGCAGTGCTAGAGTCACAGATACGCAGTATTTT.

The J gene is TRBJ1-1, the V gene TRBV19; D is unclear. Germline-derived CDR1 and CDR2 are LNHDA and SQIVND (reference sequence). CDR3 length equals 14 residues. V was pared by 3 bases and J by 3 bases, with 11 bases between. The CDR3 loop reads CASSMVNRYTEAFF. The DNA for the CDR3 is TGTGCCAGTAGTATGGTAAATCGCTACACTGAAGCTTTCTTT.